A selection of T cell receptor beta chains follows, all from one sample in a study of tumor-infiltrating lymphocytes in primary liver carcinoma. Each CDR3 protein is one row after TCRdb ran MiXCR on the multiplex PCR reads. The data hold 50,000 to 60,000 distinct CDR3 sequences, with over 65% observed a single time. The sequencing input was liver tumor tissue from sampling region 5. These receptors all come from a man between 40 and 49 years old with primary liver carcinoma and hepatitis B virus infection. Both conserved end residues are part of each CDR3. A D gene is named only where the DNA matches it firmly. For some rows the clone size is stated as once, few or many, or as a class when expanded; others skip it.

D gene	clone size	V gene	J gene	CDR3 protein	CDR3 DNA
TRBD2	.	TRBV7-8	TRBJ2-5	CASSLNSGKEAQYF	TGTGCCAGCAGCTTGAATAGCGGGAAAGAGGCCCAGTACTTC
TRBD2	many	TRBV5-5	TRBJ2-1	CASSGGLAGENEQFF	TGTGCCAGCAGCGGGGGACTAGCGGGAGAAAACGAGCAGTTCTTC
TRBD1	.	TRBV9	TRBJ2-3	CASSTGTGGTDTQYF	TGTGCCAGCAGCACCGGGACAGGGGGAACAGATACGCAGTATTTT
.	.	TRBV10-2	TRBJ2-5	CASRGETEETQYF	TGCGCCAGCAGGGGAGAGACGGAAGAGACCCAATACTTC
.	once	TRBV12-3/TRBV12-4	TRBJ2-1	CASSLIGSWRGNEQFF	TGTGCCAGCAGTCTTATAGGGAGCTGGAGGGGAAATGAGCAGTTCTTC
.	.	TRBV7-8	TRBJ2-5	CASKHGTTQETQYF	TGTGCCAGTAAGCATGGGACAACCCAAGAGACCCAGTACTTC
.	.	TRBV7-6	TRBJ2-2	CASSLSSRSIAGELFF	TGTGCCAGCAGCTTATCTAGCCGGAGTATAGCCGGGGAGCTGTTTTTT
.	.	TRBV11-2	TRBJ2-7	CACSSNGNSCEQYF	TGTGCCTGCAGCTCTAACGGGAACTCCTGCGAGCAGTACTTC
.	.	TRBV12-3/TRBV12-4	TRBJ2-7	CANSLAGMDRGEQHF	TGTGCCAACAGTTTAGCGGGGATGGACAGGGGCGAGCAGCACTTC
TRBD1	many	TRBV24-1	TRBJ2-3	CATSDSLGQAILDTQYF	TGTGCCACCAGTGATTCTTTAGGACAGGCAATTCTAGATACGCAGTATTTT
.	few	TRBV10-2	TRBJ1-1	CASGQRAVNTEAFF	TGCGCCAGCGGACAGAGGGCAGTGAACACTGAAGCTTTCTTT
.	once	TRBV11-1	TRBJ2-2	CASSYIGPSPGNCFF	TGTGCCAGCAGCTATATAGGACCTTCTCCGGGGAACTGTTTTTTT
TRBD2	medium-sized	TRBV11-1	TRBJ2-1	CASSIGKTSGASRFGNEQFF	TGTGCCAGCAGCATAGGAAAGACTAGCGGGGCCTCACGGTTCGGCAATGAGCAGTTCTTC
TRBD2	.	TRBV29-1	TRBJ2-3	CSVDGSGIGDTQYF	TGCAGCGTTGACGGAAGCGGGATCGGAGATACGCAGTATTTT
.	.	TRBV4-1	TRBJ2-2	CASSPGALNTGELFF	TGCGCTAGCAGCCCTGGGGCCCTTAACACCGGGGAGCTGTTTTTT
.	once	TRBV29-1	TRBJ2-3	CSVAGVDGRNIDTQYF	TGCAGCGTCGCTGGAGTGGACGGACGTAACATTGATACGCAGTATTTT
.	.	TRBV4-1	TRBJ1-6	CASGPKRDSNSPPHF	TGCGCGAGCGGCCCCAAGAGAGATTCCAATTCACCCCCCCACTTT
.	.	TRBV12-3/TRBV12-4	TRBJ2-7	CVSSPGTGDKQYF	TGTGTCAGCAGTCCCGGGACTGGGGACAAGCAGTACTTC
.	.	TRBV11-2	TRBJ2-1	CASSLDRGRRFYNEQSF	TGTGCGAGCAGCTTAGATAGGGGCAGGAGGTTCTACAATGAGCAGTCCTTC
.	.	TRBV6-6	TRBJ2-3	CASIAPGRRGSRDTQYF	TGTGCCAGCATTGCTCCGGGCCGACGGGGCTCGCGGGATACCCAGTATTTT
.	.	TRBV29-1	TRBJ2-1	CSVGLGGGFYSEQFF	TGCAGCGTTGGACTAGGTGGAGGGTTCTACAGTGAGCAGTTCTTC
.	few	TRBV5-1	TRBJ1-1	CASSLDGMNTETFF	TGCGCCAGCAGTTTGGACGGCATGAACACTGAAACTTTCTTT
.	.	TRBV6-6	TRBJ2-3	CASSAPGRRGSLDTQYF	TGTGCCAGCAGTGCTCCGGGCCGACGGGGCTCGCTGGATACGCAGTACTTT
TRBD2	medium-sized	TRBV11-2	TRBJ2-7	CASRQGLAGGWSYEQYF	TGTGCCAGCAGACAAGGACTAGCGGGAGGGTGGTCCTACGAGCAGTACTTC
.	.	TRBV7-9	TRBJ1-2	CANSTSGGKLGYTF	TGTGCCAACAGCACATCTGGGGGAAAGCTGGGCTACACCTTC
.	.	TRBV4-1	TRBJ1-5	CASSKDKDNQPQHF	TGCGCCAGCAGCAAGGACAAGGACAATCAGCCCCAGCATTTT
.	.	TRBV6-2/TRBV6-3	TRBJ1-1	CAISTAGPAYF	TGTGCCATCAGTACGGCAGGGCCGGCTTACTTT
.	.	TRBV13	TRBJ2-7	CASSPYTYSGDQYF	TGTGCCAGCAGCCCCTATACTTATTCTGGCGATCAGTACTTC
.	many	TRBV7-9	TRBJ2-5	CASSLGGGVETQYF	TGTGCCAGCAGCTTGGGCGGAGGTGTGGAGACCCAGTACTTC
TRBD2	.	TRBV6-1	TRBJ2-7	CASSEVTSGLYEEYF	TGTGCCAGCAGTGAGGTGACTAGCGGTCTCTACGAGGAGTACTTT
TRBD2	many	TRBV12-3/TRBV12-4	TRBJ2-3	CASSLGGTPDTQYF	TGTGCCAGCAGTTTGGGGGGGACTCCAGATACGCAGTATTTT
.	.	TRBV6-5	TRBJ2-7	CASFGLVGGEKYF	TGTGCCAGCTTCGGACTAGTTGGGGGCGAAAAGTACTTC
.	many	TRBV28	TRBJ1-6	CASSLKRYNSPLHF	TGTGCCAGCAGTCTTAAAAGATATAATTCACCCCTCCACTTT
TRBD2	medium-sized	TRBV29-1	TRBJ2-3	CSAPTAGSQGLSATQYF	TGCAGCGCCCCGACAGCGGGATCCCAAGGGTTGTCGGCTACGCAGTATTTT
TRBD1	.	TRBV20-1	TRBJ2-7	CSSGQGTWEQYF	TGCAGTTCTGGACAGGGGACATGGGAGCAGTACTTC
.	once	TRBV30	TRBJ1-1	CAWSIYVQGAEAFF	TGTGCCTGGAGTATATACGTTCAGGGCGCTGAAGCTTTCTTT
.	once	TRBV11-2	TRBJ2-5	CANSLTPHDGETQYF	TGTGCCAACAGCTTAACCCCCCATGACGGGGAGACCCAGTACTTC
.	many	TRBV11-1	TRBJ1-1	CASSLAGAGNTEAFF	TGTGCCAGCAGCTTAGCAGGGGCTGGGAACACTGAAGCTTTCTTT
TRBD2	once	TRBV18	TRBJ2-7	CASSRLAGDMQYF	TGTGCCAGCTCACGACTAGCGGGAGACATGCAGTACTTC
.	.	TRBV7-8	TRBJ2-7	CAGSTLGSYEQYF	TGTGCCGGCAGCACTCTCGGTTCTTACGAGCAGTACTTC
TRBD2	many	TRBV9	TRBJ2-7	CASSVTSGTGEQYF	TGTGCCAGCAGCGTTACTAGCGGGACTGGCGAGCAGTACTTC
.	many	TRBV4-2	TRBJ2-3	CASSQGGGSTDTQYF	TGTGCCAGCAGCCAAGGAGGGGGGAGCACAGATACGCAGTATTTT
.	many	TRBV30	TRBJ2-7	CAWSPLVLYEQYF	TGTGCCTGGAGTCCCCTAGTCCTCTACGAGCAGTACTTC
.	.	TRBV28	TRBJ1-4	CASSLGQGANEKQFF	TGTGCCAGCAGCCTCGGACAAGGCGCTAATGAAAAACAGTTTTTT
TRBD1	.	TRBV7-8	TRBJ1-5	CAGSLWTGENQPQHF	TGTGCCGGCAGCTTATGGACAGGGGAGAATCAGCCCCAGCATTTT
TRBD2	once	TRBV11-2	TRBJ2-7	CPSNLREGRTSGLSSYERYF	TGTCCCAGCAACTTGAGGGAGGGGAGGACTAGCGGGCTCAGCTCCTACGAGCGGTACTTC
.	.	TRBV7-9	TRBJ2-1	CASSRINLGDEQFF	TGTGCCAGCAGCAGGATTAATCTGGGCGATGAGCAGTTCTTT
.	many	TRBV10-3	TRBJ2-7	CAIGPGGYEQYF	TGTGCCATCGGGCCAGGGGGGTACGAGCAGTACTTC
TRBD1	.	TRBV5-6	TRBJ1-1	CTSSLAQTGAEAFF	TGTACCAGTAGCTTGGCACAGACAGGGGCTGAAGCTTTCTTT
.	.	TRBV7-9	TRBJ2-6	CASGPDRLGSGANVPTF	TGTGCCAGCGGCCCCGACAGGTTAGGCTCTGGGGCCAACGTCCCGACTTTC
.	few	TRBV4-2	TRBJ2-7	CARSHEDSSSYEQYF	TGTGCCCGCAGCCATGAGGACTCGAGCTCCTACGAGCAGTACTTT